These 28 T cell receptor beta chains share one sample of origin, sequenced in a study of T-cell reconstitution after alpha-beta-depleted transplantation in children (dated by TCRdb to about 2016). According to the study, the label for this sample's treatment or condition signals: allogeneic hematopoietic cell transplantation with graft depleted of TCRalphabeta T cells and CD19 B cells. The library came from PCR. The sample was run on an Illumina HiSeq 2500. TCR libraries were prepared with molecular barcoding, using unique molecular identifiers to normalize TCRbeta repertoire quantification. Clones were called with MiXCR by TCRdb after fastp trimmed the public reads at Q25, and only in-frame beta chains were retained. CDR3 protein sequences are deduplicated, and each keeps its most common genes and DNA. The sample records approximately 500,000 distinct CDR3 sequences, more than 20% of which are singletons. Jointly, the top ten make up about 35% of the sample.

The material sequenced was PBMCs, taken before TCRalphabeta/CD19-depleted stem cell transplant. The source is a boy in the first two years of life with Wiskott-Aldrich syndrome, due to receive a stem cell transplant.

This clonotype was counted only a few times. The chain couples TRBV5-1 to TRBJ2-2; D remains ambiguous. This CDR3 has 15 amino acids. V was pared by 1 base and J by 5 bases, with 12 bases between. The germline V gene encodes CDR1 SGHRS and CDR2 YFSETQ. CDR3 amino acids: CASSLHRMRTGELFF. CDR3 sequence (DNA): TGCGCCAGCAGCTTGCACAGAATGAGAACCGGGGAGCTGTTTTTT. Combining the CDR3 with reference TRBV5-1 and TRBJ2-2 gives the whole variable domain KAGVTQTPRYLIKTRGQQVTLSCSPISGHRSVSWYQQTPGQGLQFLFEYFSETQRNKGNFPGRFSGRQFSNSRSEMNVSTLELGDSALYLCASSLHRMRTGELFFGEGSRLTVL.

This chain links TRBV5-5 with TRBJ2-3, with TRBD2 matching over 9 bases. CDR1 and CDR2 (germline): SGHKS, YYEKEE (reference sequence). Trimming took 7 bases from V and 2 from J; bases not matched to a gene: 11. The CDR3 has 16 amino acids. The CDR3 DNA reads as TGTGCCAGCTACTCCCAAGCGGGAGGCGTCACAGATACGCAGTATTTT. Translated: CASYSQAGGVTDTQYF. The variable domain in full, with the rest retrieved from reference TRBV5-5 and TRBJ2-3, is DAGVTQSPTHLIKTRGQQVTLRCSPISGHKSVSWYQQVLGQGPQFIFQYYEKEERGRGNFPDRFSARQFPNYSSELNVNALLLGDSALYLCASYSQAGGVTDTQYFGPGTRLTVL.

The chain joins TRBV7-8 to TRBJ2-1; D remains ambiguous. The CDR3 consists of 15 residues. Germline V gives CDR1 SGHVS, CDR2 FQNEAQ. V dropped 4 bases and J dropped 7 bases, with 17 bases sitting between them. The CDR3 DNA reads TGTGCCAGCAGCTCCAGACCCACTTTAATAAATGAGCAGTTCTTC. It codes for CASSSRPTLINEQFF.

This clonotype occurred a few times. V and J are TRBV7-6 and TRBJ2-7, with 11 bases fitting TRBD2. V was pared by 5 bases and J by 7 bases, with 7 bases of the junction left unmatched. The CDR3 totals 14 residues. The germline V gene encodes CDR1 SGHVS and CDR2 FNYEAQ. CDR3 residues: CASSVLAGVGEQYF. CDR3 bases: TGTGCCAGCAGCGTACTAGCGGGAGTGGGAGAGCAGTACTTC.

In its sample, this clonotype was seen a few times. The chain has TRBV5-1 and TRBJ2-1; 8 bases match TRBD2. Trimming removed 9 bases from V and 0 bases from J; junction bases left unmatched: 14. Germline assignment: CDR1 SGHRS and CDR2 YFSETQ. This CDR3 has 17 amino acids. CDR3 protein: CATSGLSGGHSYNEQFF. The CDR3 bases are TGCGCCACCTCAGGACTAAGCGGGGGTCACTCCTACAATGAGCAGTTCTTC. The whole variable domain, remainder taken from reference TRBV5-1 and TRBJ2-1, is KAGVTQTPRYLIKTRGQQVTLSCSPISGHRSVSWYQQTPGQGLQFLFEYFSETQRNKGNFPGRFSGRQFSNSRSEMNVSTLELGDSALYLCATSGLSGGHSYNEQFFGPGTRLTVL.

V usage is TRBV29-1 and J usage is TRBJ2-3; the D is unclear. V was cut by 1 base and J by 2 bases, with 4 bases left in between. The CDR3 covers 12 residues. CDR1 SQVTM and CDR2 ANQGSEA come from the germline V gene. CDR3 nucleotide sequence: TGCAGCGTTGAAGGGACCACAGATACGCAGTATTTT. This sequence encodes CSVEGTTDTQYF.

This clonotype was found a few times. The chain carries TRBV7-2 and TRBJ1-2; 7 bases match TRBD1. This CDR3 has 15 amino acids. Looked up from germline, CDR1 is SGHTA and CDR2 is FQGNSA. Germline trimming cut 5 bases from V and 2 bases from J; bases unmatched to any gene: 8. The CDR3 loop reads CASSKTTGTNYGYTF. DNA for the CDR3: TGTGCCAGCAGCAAAACGACAGGGACCAACTATGGCTACACCTTC. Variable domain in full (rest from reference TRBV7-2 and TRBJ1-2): GAGVSQSPSNKVTEKGKDVELRCDPISGHTALYWYRQSLGQGLEFLIYFQGNSAPDKSGLPSDRFSAERTGGSVSTLTIQRTQQEDSAVYLCASSKTTGTNYGYTFGSGTRLTVV.

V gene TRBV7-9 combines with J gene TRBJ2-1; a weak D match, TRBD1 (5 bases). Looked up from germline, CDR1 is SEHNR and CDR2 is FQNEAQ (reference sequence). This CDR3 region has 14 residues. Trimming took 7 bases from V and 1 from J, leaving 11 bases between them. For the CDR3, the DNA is TGTGCCAGCATGTGGACAACATCCTACAATGAGCAGTTCTTC. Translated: CASMWTTSYNEQFF.

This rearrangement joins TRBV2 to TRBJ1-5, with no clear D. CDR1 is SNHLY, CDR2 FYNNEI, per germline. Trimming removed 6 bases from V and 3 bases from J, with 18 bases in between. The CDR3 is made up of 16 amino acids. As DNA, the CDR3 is TGTGCCAGCAGCTTCCGGGGTGCGGGCTCCAATCAGCCCCAGCATTTT. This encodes CASSFRGAGSNQPQHF.

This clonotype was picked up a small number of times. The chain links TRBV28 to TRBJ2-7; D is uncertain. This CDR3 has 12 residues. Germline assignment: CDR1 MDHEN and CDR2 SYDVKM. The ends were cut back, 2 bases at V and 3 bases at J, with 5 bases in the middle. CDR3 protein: CASSLQFYEQYF. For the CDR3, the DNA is TGTGCCAGCAGTTTACAGTTCTACGAGCAGTACTTC.

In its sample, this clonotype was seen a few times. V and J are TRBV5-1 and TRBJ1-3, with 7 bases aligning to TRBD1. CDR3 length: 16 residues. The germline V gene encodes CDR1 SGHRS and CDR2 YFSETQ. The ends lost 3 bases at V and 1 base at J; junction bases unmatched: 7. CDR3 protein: CASSYRGLVSGNTIYF. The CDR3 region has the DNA TGCGCCAGCAGCTACAGGGGCCTTGTATCTGGAAACACCATATATTTT.

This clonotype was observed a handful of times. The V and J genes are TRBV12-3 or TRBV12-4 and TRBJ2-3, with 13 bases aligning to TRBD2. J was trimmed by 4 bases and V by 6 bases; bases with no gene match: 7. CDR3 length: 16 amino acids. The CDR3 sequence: CASRPGLAGPPDTQYF. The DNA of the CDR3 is TGTGCCAGCAGACCGGGACTAGCGGGACCCCCAGATACGCAGTATTTT.

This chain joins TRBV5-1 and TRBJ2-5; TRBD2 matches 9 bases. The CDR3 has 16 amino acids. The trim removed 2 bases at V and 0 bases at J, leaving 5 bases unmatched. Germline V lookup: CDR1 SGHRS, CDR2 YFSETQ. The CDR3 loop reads CASSFGSGRHQETQYF. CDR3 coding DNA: TGCGCCAGCAGCTTTGGTAGCGGGAGACACCAAGAGACCCAGTACTTC.

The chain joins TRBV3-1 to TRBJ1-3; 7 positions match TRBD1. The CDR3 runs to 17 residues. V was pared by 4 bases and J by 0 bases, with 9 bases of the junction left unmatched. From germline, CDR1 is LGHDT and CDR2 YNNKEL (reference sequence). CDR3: CASSLPLTGSSGNTIYF. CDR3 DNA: TGTGCCAGCAGCCTCCCTTTGACAGGGAGCTCTGGAAACACCATATATTTT.

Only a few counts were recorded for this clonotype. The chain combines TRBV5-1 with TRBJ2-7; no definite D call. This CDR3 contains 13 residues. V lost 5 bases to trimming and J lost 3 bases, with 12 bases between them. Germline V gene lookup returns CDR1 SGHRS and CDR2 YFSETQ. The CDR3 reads CASSPLGNYEQYF. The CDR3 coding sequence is TGCGCCAGCAGTCCCTTGGGGAACTACGAGCAGTACTTC.

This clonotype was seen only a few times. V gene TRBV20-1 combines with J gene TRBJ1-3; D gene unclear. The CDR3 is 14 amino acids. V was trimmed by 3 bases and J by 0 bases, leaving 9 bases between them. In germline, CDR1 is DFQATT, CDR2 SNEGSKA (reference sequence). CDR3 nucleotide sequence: TGCAGTGCTAGGGACGTCCGCTCTGGAAACACCATATATTTT. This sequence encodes CSARDVRSGNTIYF.

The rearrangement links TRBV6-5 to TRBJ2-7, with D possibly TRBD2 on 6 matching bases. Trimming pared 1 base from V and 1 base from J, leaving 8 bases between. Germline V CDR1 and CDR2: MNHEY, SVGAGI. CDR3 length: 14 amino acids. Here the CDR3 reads CASSYFGGSYEQYF. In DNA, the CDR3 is TGTGCCAGCAGTTACTTTGGGGGGTCCTACGAGCAGTACTTC.

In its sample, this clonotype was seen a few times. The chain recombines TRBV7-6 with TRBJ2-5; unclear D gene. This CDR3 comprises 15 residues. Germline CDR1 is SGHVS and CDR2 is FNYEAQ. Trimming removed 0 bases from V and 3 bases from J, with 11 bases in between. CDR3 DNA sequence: TGTGCCAGCAGCTTAGCGGGTTTGGAGAAAGAGACCCAGTACTTC. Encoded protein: CASSLAGLEKETQYF.

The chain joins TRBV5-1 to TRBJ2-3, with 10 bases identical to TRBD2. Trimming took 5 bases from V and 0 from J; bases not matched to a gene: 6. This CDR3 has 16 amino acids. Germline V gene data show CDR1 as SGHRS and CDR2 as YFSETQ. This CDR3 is CASRTWTSGSTDTQYF. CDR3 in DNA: TGCGCCAGCAGGACTTGGACTAGCGGAAGCACAGATACGCAGTATTTT.

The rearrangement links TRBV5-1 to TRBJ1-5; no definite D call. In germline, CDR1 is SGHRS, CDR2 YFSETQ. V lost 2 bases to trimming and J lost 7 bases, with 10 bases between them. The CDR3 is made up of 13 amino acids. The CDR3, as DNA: TGCGCCAGCAGCTTATATGTCGGGCAGCCCCAGCATTTT. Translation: CASSLYVGQPQHF.

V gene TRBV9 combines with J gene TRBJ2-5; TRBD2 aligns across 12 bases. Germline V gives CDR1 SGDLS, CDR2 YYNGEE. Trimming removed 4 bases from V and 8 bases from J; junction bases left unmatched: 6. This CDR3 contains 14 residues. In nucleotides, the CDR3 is TGTGCCAGCAGCCTTAGGACTAGCGGGGAAACCCAGTACTTC. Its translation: CASSLRTSGETQYF.

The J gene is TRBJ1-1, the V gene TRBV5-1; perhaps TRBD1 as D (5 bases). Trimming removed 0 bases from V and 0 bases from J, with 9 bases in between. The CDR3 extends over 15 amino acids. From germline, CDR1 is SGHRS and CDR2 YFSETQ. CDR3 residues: CASSLEGRMNTEAFF. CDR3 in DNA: TGCGCCAGCAGCTTGGAGGGACGGATGAACACTGAAGCTTTCTTT.

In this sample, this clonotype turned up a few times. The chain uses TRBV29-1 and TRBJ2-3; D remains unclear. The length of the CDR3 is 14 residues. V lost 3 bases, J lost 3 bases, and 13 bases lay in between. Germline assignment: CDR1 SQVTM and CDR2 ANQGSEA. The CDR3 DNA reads TGCAGCGTTGAGAAACTTGGCAGGACAGATACGCAGTATTTT. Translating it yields CSVEKLGRTDTQYF.

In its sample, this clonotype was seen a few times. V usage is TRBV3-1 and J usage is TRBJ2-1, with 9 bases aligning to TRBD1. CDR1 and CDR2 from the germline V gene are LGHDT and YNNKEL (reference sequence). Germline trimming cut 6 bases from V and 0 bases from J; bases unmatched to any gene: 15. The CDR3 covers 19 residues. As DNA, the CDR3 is TGTGCCAGCAGGCAGGACAGGGGTCCCCGATTTAGCTCCTACAATGAGCAGTTCTTC. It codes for CASRQDRGPRFSSYNEQFF.

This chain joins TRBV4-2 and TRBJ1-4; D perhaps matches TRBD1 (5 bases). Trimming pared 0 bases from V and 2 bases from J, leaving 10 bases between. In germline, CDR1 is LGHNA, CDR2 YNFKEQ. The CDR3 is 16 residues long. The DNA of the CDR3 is TGTGCCAGCAGCCAAGATTTCCCAGGGACTAATGAAAAACTGTTTTTT. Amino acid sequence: CASSQDFPGTNEKLFF.

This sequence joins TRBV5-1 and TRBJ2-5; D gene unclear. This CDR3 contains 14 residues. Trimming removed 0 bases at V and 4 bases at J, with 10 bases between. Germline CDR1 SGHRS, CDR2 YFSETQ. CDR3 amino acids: CASSLEGEVETQYF. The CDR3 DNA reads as TGCGCCAGCAGCTTGGAGGGCGAGGTAGAGACCCAGTACTTC.

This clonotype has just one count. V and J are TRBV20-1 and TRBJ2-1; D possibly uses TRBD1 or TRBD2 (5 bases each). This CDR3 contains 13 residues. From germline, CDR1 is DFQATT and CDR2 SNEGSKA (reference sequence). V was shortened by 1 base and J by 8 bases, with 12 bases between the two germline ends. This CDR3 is CSARGGSLDEQFF. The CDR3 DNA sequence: TGCAGTGCTAGAGGGGGGAGTTTGGATGAGCAGTTCTTC.

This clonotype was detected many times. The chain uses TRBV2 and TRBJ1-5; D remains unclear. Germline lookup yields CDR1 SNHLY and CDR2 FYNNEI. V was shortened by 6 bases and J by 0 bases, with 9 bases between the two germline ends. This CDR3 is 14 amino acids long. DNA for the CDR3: TGTGCCAGCAGACTCCTCGGTAGCAATCAGCCCCAGCATTTT. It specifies CASRLLGSNQPQHF.